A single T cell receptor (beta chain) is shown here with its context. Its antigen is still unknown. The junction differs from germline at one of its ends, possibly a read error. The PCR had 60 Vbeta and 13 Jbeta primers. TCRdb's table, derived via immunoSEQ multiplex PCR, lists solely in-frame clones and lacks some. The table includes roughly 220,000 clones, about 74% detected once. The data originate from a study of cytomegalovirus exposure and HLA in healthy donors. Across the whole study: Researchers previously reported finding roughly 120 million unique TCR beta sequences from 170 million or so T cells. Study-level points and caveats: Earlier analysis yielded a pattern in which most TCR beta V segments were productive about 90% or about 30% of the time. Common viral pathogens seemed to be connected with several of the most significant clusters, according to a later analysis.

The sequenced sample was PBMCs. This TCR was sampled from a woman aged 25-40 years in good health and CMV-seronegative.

CDR3 DNA sequence: TGTGCTAGCAGCTTAGTGGCCCTGGGGGGAAAGACCTACGAGCAGTACTTC. Protein: CASSLVALGGKTYEQYF. The chain couples TRBV7-7 to TRBJ2-7; weak D call: TRBD2 (6 bases). The V gene's germline CDR1 is SSHAT and CDR2 FNYEAQ (reference sequence). The CDR3 runs 17 residues.